This TCR beta chain is drawn from a study of T cells after yellow fever vaccination. This clonotype was detected ten times or more. Its antigen is currently unknown. Study-level results: Researchers cautioned that FACS-sorted repertoires could harbor abundant clonotypes contaminating from the bulk population. Only a small proportion of the clonotypes turned up in both the CD4 and the CD8 compartments, likely arising from convergent recombination. Peaking on day 5 versus 15, the secondary response was faster but weaker.

Each CDR3 protein is one row after TCRdb ran MiXCR on the 5' RACE reads. This sample has 300,000 to 350,000 distinct CDR3 sequences; under 5% occur once, and the top ten carry approximately 25%. The V end lost 2 bases, the J end lost 5 bases, and 21 bases lay between the germline ends. The germline gives CDR1 MGHRA, CDR2 YSYEKL. CDR3 length equals 17 residues. The material sequenced was PBMCs, taken 5 days after the yellow fever booster vaccination. The sequence derives from a man aged 18-30 years who received the YFV17D yellow fever vaccine. V usage is TRBV4-1 and J usage is TRBJ1-1; a weak D match, TRBD1 (5 bases). The CDR3: CASSQRWGTLGGTEAFF. In DNA, the CDR3 is TGCGCCAGCAGCCAAAGATGGGGTACTTTGGGGGGAACTGAAGCTTTCTTT.